This T cell receptor (beta chain) was captured in a study of CD8 T cells in Susac syndrome. Reverse transcription used roughly 0.45 to 1 ug RNA and random hexamers. MiXCR was run by TCRdb on the immunoSEQ multiplex PCR reads, yielding one entry per CDR3 protein. The sample has 85,000 to 120,000 distinct CDR3 sequences; roughly 95% are singletons. This TCR was sampled from a human donor with Susac syndrome. Source material: CD8+ T cells from PBMCs.

The CDR3 loop reads CASSPAPTGKNYGYTF. CDR3 coding DNA: TGTGCCAGCAGCCCGGCCCCGACAGGAAAAAACTATGGCTACACCTTC. The chain has TRBV9 and TRBJ1-2; D is possibly TRBD1 (6 bases). The germline V and J ends were trimmed by 4 bases and 2 bases, with 18 bases remaining between them. CDR1 is SGDLS, CDR2 YYNGEE, per germline. This CDR3 region has 16 residues. Filled out from reference TRBV9 and TRBJ1-2, the complete variable domain reads DSGVTQTPKHLITATGQRVTLRCSPRSGDLSVYWYQQSLDQGLQFLIQYYNGEERAKGNILERFSAQQFPDLHSELNLSSLELGDSALYFCASSPAPTGKNYGYTFGSGTRLTVV.